This TCR beta chain was captured by sequencing in a study of T cell repertoires in aging, cancer and after chemotherapy. V lost 5 bases to trimming and J lost 6 bases; unmatched junction nucleotides: 6. Germline-derived CDR1 and CDR2 are ENHRY and SYGVKD. This CDR3 region has 15 residues. This clonotype was recorded a few times. The antigen remains unidentified. Peripheral blood genomic DNA, not sorted cells or RNA, was the template. Rearranged V-D-J TRB sequences were amplified with a mixed TRB-A/B primer pool. TCRdb processed the multiplex PCR reads anew with MiXCR; each CDR3 protein has one entry. Among about 7,000 distinct CDR3 sequences listed, 40% were seen once. Regarding the study as a whole: The repertoire data cannot show anything about immunological memory following chemotherapy.

The chain combines TRBV10-3 with TRBJ1-6, with 8 bases fitting TRBD1. The receptor comes from a human donor in good health. Specimen: blood. CDR3 nucleotide sequence: TGTGCCATCAGTTTAGGACAGGGTCTTAATTCACCCCTCCACTTT. As protein: CAISLGQGLNSPLHF.